This T cell receptor (beta chain) stems from a study of cytomegalovirus exposure and HLA in healthy donors. The CDR3 totals 14 residues. PCR involved 60 Vbeta and 13 Jbeta primers. Methods used by the authors: About 12 million shared chains were among the roughly 78 million unique TCR beta chains that a later analysis counted. Profiled with immunoSEQ multiplex PCR; TCRdb holds only in-frame clones, not every one. V and J calls and clone size are those listed in that table; D and trimming were worked out from the DNA. The sample has hundreds of thousands of clones; 70% to 80% are singletons. Remarks on this clone: Antigen specificity is unknown.

Study results and limitations: An analysis done earlier found most TCR beta V segments productive about 87% or about 30% of the time. In a later analysis, TCR beta V- and J-gene trimming showed a link to a missense DCLRE1C variant.

The chain has TRBV7-5 and TRBJ2-2; the table assigns TRBD1, which was not confirmed against the DNA. TRBV7-5 represents a pseudogene. Sequenced input: PBMCs. The receptor was derived from a girl between 2 and 10 years old in good health and CMV-seronegative. The CDR3 nucleotides are TGTGTCAGAAGCTTATCCTGGGGCCCCGGGGAGCTGTTTTTT. Translating it yields CVRSLSWGPGELFF.